A selection of T cell receptor beta chains follows, all from one sample in a study of CD8+ T cells in alopecia areata. The method was immunoSEQ multiplex PCR; TCRdb's version includes in-frame clones alone and lacks a portion of them. The sample records 100,000 to 150,000 clones, 55% to 65% being singletons. The sequenced sample was CD4+ T cells sorted from blood. These TCRs come from a human donor in good health. CDR3s leave out the opening cysteine and the closing phenylalanine or tryptophan. Size is omitted from some rows. Given values are once, few, many or a class for expanded clones.

J	size	V	length	CDR3
TRBJ2-1	.	TRBV15	15	ATSRDVTSGTNNEQF
TRBJ1-5	few	TRBV25-1	11	ASSEYGAQPQH
TRBJ2-5	.	TRBV10-3	10	AISERGETQY
TRBJ1-1	.	TRBV29-1	13	SVEGLMSTATEAF
TRBJ2-3	.	TRBV6-4	13	ASTGGPIRTDTQY
TRBJ1-2	.	TRBV4-1	14	ASSQVLRGRGGGYT
TRBJ1-2	.	TRBV30	13	AWSFLGRASGGYT
TRBJ2-2	.	TRBV6-1	11	ASAIAGGRELF
TRBJ2-5	.	TRBV5-6	13	ASSKLAGGQETQY
TRBJ2-3	.	TRBV15	13	ATSSSGTGTDTQY
TRBJ2-5	.	TRBV30	13	AWRSTRGQRETQY
TRBJ2-2	.	TRBV15	14	ATSRFGAGVPGELF
TRBJ2-5	once	TRBV7-9	14	ASSLGDRGRQETQY
TRBJ1-1	.	TRBV6-5	11	ASSKNMGTEAF
TRBJ2-5	.	TRBV6-6	12	AAQGPLGQETQY
TRBJ2-5	.	TRBV29-1	11	STATGGQETQY
TRBJ1-1	.	TRBV10-2	10	ASRTGNTEAF
TRBJ2-5	once	TRBV6-5	8	ASGGETQY
TRBJ1-5	.	TRBV7-9	12	ASSFGPGNQPQH
TRBJ1-5	.	TRBV27	11	ASRDSTQKPQH
TRBJ2-2	few	TRBV29-1	13	SVVVGLTNTGELF
TRBJ1-2	.	TRBV29-1	12	SVGSSATQGGYT
TRBJ1-2	few	TRBV28	11	ASRPPGYYGYT
TRBJ2-5	.	TRBV14	13	ASSQGITRQETQY
TRBJ1-1	.	TRBV30	12	ACSPGHRRTEAF
TRBJ2-3	.	TRBV2	12	ASSEALVSDTQY
TRBJ1-1	.	TRBV4-1	13	ASSQTDRGPKLAF
TRBJ1-1	.	TRBV7-3	11	ASSLSRSTEAF
TRBJ1-2	.	TRBV30	12	AFTSTVFLGGYT
TRBJ2-1	.	TRBV29-1	10	SVGTAYNEQF
TRBJ1-6	.	TRBV29-1	11	SVAGTGNSPLH
TRBJ1-1	.	TRBV4-1	14	ASSHKTGLPQGRAF
TRBJ2-5	.	TRBV9	15	ASSVAASGGVGETQY
TRBJ2-4	.	TRBV11-2	11	ASQSPLKDIQY
TRBJ1-5	.	TRBV29-1	12	SVADRAGNQPQH
TRBJ1-2	.	TRBV5-6	15	ASSAGTGGRTNYGYT
TRBJ2-5	.	TRBV2	13	ASSQGLAGGEAQY
TRBJ1-2	.	TRBV2	11	ASSPGQTYGYT
TRBJ2-1	.	TRBV6-6	14	ASSYSGQGAYNEQF
TRBJ1-1	.	TRBV29-1	14	SVEDRREGTGYEAF
TRBJ2-5	.	TRBV27	14	ASSPVAGGRQETQY
TRBJ1-1	.	TRBV11-2	11	ASRSDSYTEAF
TRBJ2-5	once	TRBV2	10	ASSAYQETQY
TRBJ2-5	.	TRBV19	14	ASSSRAENPQETQY
TRBJ1-5	.	TRBV10-2	10	ASKSGAQPQH
TRBJ2-5	.	TRBV30	12	AWSGRGQGETQY
TRBJ1-1	.	TRBV7-9	11	ASSLQGGTEAF
TRBJ2-3	.	TRBV30	12	AWSVGGPTDTQY
TRBJ2-2	.	TRBV5-1	13	ASSSGLVLSGELF
TRBJ1-5	few	TRBV30	12	AWSSGQGGQPQH
TRBJ2-2	.	TRBV6-1	14	ASSEADRGLAGELF
TRBJ2-3	few	TRBV9	15	ASSPGLAGGNTDTQY
TRBJ1-2	once	TRBV9	12	ASSERQAREGYT
TRBJ2-7	few	TRBV15	14	ATSSIVSGAPYEQY
TRBJ2-1	.	TRBV7-9	12	ASSSNRGRNEQF
TRBJ2-2	.	TRBV7-2	13	ASSLDLAGTGELF
TRBJ1-2	.	TRBV29-1	10	SVERGRGGYT